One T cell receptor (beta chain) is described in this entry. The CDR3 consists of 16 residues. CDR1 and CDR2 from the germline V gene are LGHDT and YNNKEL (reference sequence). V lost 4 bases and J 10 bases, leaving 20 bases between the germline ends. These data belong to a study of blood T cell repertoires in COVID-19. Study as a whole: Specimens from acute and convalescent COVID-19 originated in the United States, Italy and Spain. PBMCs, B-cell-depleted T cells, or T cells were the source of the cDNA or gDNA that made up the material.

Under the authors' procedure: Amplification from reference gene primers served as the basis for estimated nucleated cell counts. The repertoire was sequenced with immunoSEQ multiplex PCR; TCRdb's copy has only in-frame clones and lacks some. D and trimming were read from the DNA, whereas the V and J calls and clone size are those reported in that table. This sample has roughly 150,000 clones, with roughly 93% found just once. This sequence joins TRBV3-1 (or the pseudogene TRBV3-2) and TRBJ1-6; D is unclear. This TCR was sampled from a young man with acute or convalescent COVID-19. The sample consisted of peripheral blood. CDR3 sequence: CASSPGLDAGKSPLHF. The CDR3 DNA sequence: TGTGCCAGCAGCCCTGGGCTGGACGCCGGGAAGTCACCCCTCCACTTT.